These T cell receptor beta chains were read from a single sample in a study of T cell changes during pregnancy in multiple sclerosis. Some clones are missing from TCRdb's copy, which holds only in-frame ones; the method was immunoSEQ multiplex PCR. The sample shows 55,000 to 85,000 clones, roughly nine tenths of them seen only once. The material sequenced was peripheral blood, taken in the third trimester of pregnancy. The source is a female donor with multiple sclerosis, enrolled in a pregnancy study. Both conserved end residues are part of each CDR3. A D gene is named only where the DNA matches it firmly. Not every row has a clone size; where given, it reads once, few, many or a size class.

j_gene	d_gene	abundance	v_gene	CDR3aa	CDR3nt
TRBJ1-1	-	-	TRBV6-5	CASSLTARPNTEAFF	TGTGCCAGCAGTCTTACGGCCAGGCCGAACACTGAAGCTTTCTTT
TRBJ2-2	TRBD1	few	TRBV4-2	CASSPGQGDTGELFF	TGTGCCAGCAGCCCGGGACAGGGGGACACCGGGGAGCTGTTTTTT
TRBJ1-2	TRBD1	-	TRBV5-5	CASSLQGFGLNYGYTF	TGTGCCAGCAGCTTACAGGGGTTTGGGCTAAACTATGGCTACACCTTC
TRBJ2-1	TRBD2	-	TRBV6-5	CASSYSGGGNEQFF	TGTGCCAGCAGTTACTCTGGGGGGGGGAATGAGCAGTTCTTC
TRBJ1-1	-	-	TRBV5-4	CASSSGGGADSEAFF	TGTGCCAGCAGCTCAGGAGGGGGGGCAGACTCTGAAGCTTTCTTT
TRBJ1-1	TRBD1	once	TRBV6-6	CASSWDRGLTEAFF	TGTGCCAGCAGTTGGGACAGGGGGCTTACTGAAGCTTTCTTT
TRBJ2-1	-	-	TRBV27	CASSFSWESYNEQFF	TGTGCCAGCAGTTTCTCGTGGGAGAGTTACAATGAGCAGTTCTTC
TRBJ2-7	-	-	TRBV11-2	CASSWDLYSYEQYF	TGTGCCAGCAGTTGGGACTTGTACTCCTACGAGCAGTACTTC
TRBJ2-7	-	-	TRBV19	CASSIQGFSYEQYF	TGTGCCAGTAGTATACAGGGCTTCTCCTACGAGCAGTACTTC
TRBJ2-7	-	-	TRBV11-3	CASSLRGYEQYF	TGTGCCAGCAGCTTAAGAGGCTACGAGCAGTACTTC
TRBJ2-1	TRBD2	-	TRBV4-2	CASSQDLSGSYNEQFF	TGTGCCAGCAGCCAAGATCTTAGCGGGAGTTACAATGAGCAGTTCTTC
TRBJ2-2	TRBD1	once	TRBV5-1	CASSRRDRDGGELFF	TGCGCCAGCAGCCGCCGGGACAGGGACGGCGGGGAGCTGTTTTTT
TRBJ2-7	-	-	TRBV27	CASSFSGAGVGEQYF	TGTGCCAGCAGTTTTAGTGGGGCAGGGGTCGGCGAGCAGTACTTC
TRBJ1-1	-	-	TRBV19	CASSYQGSEAFF	TGTGCCAGTAGTTACCAGGGGTCTGAAGCTTTCTTT
TRBJ2-5	TRBD1	-	TRBV29-1	CSVEGLQGGVSETQYF	TGCAGCGTTGAAGGATTACAGGGGGGAGTGTCTGAGACCCAGTACTTC
TRBJ1-2	-	-	TRBV2	CARTSLRGYGYTF	TGTGCCAGAACCTCACTACGGGGCTATGGCTACACCTTC
TRBJ2-1	TRBD2	-	TRBV27	CASSQFIPGLVGNNEQFF	TGTGCCAGCAGTCAGTTTATCCCGGGACTAGTAGGGAACAATGAGCAGTTCTTC
TRBJ2-7	-	-	TRBV12-5	CASGQHVPLYEQYF	TGTGCTAGTGGCCAACACGTCCCCCTCTACGAGCAGTACTTC
TRBJ1-1	TRBD1	-	TRBV19	CASSIEGNGKGAISEAFF	TGTGCCAGTAGTATAGAAGGGAACGGAAAGGGGGCTATTTCTGAAGCTTTCTTT
TRBJ2-3	-	-	TRBV10-3	CAISESSAVTDTQYF	TGTGCCATCAGTGAGTCGTCGGCGGTCACAGATACGCAGTATTTT
TRBJ2-3	TRBD1	-	TRBV7-2	CASSGGTGWATDTQYF	TGTGCCAGCAGCGGTGGGACAGGGTGGGCCACAGATACGCAGTATTTT
TRBJ2-7	-	-	TRBV30	CAWSLGGPEQYF	TGTGCCTGGAGCCTCGGGGGTCCTGAACAGTACTTC
TRBJ2-5	TRBD2	-	TRBV19	CASSRLANQETQYF	TGTGCCAGTAGTAGACTAGCGAACCAAGAGACCCAGTACTTC
TRBJ2-1	TRBD1	-	TRBV7-2	CASRPPGQGYDEQFF	TGTGCCAGCAGGCCCCCGGGACAGGGTTATGATGAGCAGTTCTTC
TRBJ2-1	-	-	TRBV7-6	CASSFFGARGNEQFF	TGTGCCAGCAGCTTTTTTGGGGCGCGGGGCAATGAGCAGTTCTTC
TRBJ1-1	TRBD1	once	TRBV9	CASSVVTGTASEAFF	TGTGCCAGCAGCGTAGTAACGGGGACAGCTTCTGAAGCTTTCTTT
TRBJ2-2	TRBD1	-	TRBV7-9	CASSPTGGSRTGELFF	TGTGCCAGCAGCCCAACAGGGGGCTCGAGGACCGGGGAGCTGTTTTTT
TRBJ2-7	-	-	TRBV12-5	CASGLARDRTHEQYF	TGTGCTAGTGGTTTGGCACGTGACAGGACCCACGAGCAGTACTTC
TRBJ2-7	-	-	TRBV30	CAWAGIHSYEQYF	TGTGCCTGGGCCGGGATCCACTCCTACGAGCAGTACTTC
TRBJ1-1	-	-	TRBV11-3	CASSLEKGGRTEAFF	TGTGCCAGCAGCTTAGAAAAAGGGGGTAGGACTGAAGCTTTCTTT
TRBJ2-3	TRBD2	-	TRBV27	CASSLLPSGGGTDTQYF	TGTGCCAGCAGTTTACTCCCTAGCGGGGGTGGCACAGATACGCAGTATTTT
TRBJ2-7	-	-	TRBV5-1	CASSDGGGSTNHEQYF	TGCGCCAGCAGCGATGGGGGGGGCTCGACTAACCACGAGCAGTACTTC
TRBJ2-7	TRBD2	-	TRBV5-1	CASTLPGTSGPSAQYF	TGCGCCAGCACGCTTCCGGGGACTAGCGGACCTAGCGCGCAGTACTTC
TRBJ2-7	TRBD1	-	TRBV20-1	CSAPDRGSLYF	TGCAGTGCTCCTGACAGGGGAAGTCTGTACTTC
TRBJ2-3	-	-	TRBV2	CASSGQLTPSTDTQYF	TGTGCCAGCAGTGGACAGCTGACCCCTAGCACAGATACGCAGTATTTT
TRBJ1-2	TRBD1	-	TRBV5-1	CASSLGPGQVNYGYTF	TGCGCCAGCAGCCTGGGGCCGGGACAGGTGAACTATGGCTACACCTTC
TRBJ2-5	-	-	TRBV4-3	CASSQDWGEETQYF	TGCGCCAGCAGCCAAGATTGGGGGGAAGAGACCCAGTACTTC
TRBJ2-5	-	-	TRBV5-6	CASSVIETQYF	TGTGCCAGCAGCGTCATTGAGACCCAGTACTTC
TRBJ2-7	TRBD1	-	TRBV18	CASSPRGRGRHPYEQYF	TGTGCCAGCTCACCACGCGGCAGGGGGCGGCATCCTTACGAGCAGTACTTC
TRBJ1-1	-	-	TRBV27	CASSLQGKDTEAFF	TGTGCCAGCAGTTTACAGGGCAAGGACACTGAAGCTTTCTTT
TRBJ2-7	TRBD2	-	TRBV6-5	CASSYSGTSGSYEQYF	TGTGCCAGCAGTTACTCCGGGACTAGCGGCTCCTACGAGCAGTACTTC
TRBJ2-3	TRBD2	-	TRBV7-6	CASSLSGTNKITDTQYF	TGTGCCAGCAGCCTTAGCGGGACCAACAAAATCACAGATACGCAGTATTTT
TRBJ1-2	-	-	TRBV29-1	CSVDLVNFEYGYTF	TGCAGCGTTGACCTTGTGAACTTTGAGTATGGCTACACCTTC
TRBJ2-4	TRBD1	-	TRBV7-2	CASSLRTGGVENIQYF	TGTGCCAGCAGCCTCAGGACAGGGGGTGTTGAAAACATTCAGTACTTC
TRBJ2-5	-	-	TRBV6-6	CASSVETGGRRKTQYF	TGTGCCAGCAGCGTGGAAACCGGGGGGCGAAGGAAGACCCAGTACTTC
TRBJ1-5	-	-	TRBV10-3	CAISEGGGNQPQHF	TGTGCCATCAGTGAGGGGGGCGGAAATCAGCCCCAGCATTTT
TRBJ2-7	-	-	TRBV2	CASTGQGGNEQYF	TGTGCCAGCACGGGCCAGGGTGGCAACGAGCAGTACTTC
TRBJ1-2	TRBD1	once	TRBV19	CASRNRTGQGIFYYGYTF	TGTGCCAGTAGAAACCGTACGGGACAGGGAATATTCTACTATGGCTACACCTTC